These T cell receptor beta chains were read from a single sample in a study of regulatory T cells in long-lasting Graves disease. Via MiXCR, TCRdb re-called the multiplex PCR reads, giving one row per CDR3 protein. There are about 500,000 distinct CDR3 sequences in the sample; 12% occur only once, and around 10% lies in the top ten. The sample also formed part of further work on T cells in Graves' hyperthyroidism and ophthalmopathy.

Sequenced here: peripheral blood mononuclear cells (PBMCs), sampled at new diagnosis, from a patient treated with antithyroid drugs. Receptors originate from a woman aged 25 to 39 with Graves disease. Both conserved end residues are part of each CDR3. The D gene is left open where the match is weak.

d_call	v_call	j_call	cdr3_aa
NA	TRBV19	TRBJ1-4	CASSMTVAEKLFF
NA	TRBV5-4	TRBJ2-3	CASSTYNTDTQYF
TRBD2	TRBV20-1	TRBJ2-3	CSASPMAGGADTQYF
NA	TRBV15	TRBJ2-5	CATSRDRSSGETQYF
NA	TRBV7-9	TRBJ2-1	CASSLAGRQGRNEQFF
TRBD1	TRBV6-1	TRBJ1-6	CASSRDRGQGNSPLHF
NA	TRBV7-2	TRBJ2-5	CASSLEGRLAFTETQYF
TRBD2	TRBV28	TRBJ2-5	CASSHSGRASETQYF
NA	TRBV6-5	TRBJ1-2	CASSYRSSNYGYTF
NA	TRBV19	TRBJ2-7	CASSLDLEDEQYF
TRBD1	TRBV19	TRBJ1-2	CASSIGDRGNYGYTF
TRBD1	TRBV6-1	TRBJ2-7	CASSEWGTVPYEQYF
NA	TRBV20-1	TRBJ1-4	CSARDGGGTHNEKLFF
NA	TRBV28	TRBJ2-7	CASSRLGGDEYEQYF
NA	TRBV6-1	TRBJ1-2	CASSPTGNGYTF
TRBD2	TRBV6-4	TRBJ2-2	CASRVGLVTGELFF
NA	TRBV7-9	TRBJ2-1	CASSQDYIQYNEQFF
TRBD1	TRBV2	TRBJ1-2	CASSEKGTAYGYTF
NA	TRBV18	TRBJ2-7	CASSPRQTYYEQYF
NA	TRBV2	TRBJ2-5	CASSDRGFGAGTAYQETQYF
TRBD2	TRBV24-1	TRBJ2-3	CATSDSRGREGRDTQYF
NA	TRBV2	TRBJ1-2	CATIRVEGSTGYTF
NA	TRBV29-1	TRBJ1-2	CSVEGNGYTF
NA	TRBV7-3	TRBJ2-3	CASSLGGPSDTQYF
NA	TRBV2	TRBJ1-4	CASRTQPTTNEKLFF
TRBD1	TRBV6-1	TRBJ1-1	CASSPWTGGRAFF
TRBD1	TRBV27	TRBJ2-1	CASSFRGRYNEQFF
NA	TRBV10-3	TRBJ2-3	CAISTYQADTQYF
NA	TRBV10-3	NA	CAISLSGTVNEQFF
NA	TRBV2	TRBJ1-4	CASSAYGVEKLFF
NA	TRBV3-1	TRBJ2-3	CASSQDWGNTQYF
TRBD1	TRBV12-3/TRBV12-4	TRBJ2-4	CASRGQGASKNIQYF
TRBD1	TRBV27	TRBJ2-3	CASRLDRGTDTQYF
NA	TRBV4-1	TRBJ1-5	CASSQGPKGGQPQHF
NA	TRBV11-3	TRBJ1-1	CASSLENIAGAVTTEAFF
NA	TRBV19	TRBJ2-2	CASRGEWTGELFF
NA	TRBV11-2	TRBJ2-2	CASSTSLNTGELFF
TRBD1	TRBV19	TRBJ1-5	CASSGRGQGNQPQHF
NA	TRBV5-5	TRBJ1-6	CASSLSGRGGWNSPLHF
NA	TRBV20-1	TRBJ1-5	CSAVEGNQPQHF
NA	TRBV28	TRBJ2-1	CASSLAGYEQFF
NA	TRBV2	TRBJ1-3	CASNSDPGNTIYF
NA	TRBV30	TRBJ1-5	CAWSPRRGDQPQHF
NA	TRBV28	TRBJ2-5	CASSFYSQETQYF
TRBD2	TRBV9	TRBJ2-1	CASSPRTSGGSYNEQFF